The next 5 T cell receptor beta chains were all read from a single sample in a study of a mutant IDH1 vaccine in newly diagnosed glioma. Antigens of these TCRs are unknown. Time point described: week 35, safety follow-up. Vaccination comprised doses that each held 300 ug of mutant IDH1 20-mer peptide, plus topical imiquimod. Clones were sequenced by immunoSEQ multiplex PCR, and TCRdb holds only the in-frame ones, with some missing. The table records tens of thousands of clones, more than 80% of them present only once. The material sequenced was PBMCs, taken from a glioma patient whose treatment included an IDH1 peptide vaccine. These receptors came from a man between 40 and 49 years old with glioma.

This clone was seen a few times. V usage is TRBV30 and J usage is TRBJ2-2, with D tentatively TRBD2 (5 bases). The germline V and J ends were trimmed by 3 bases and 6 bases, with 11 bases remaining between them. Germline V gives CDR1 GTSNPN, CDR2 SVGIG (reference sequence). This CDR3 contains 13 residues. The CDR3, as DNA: TGTGCCTGGAGAAGAGGGTGGGCCGGGGAGCTGTTTTTT. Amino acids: CAWRRGWAGELFF.

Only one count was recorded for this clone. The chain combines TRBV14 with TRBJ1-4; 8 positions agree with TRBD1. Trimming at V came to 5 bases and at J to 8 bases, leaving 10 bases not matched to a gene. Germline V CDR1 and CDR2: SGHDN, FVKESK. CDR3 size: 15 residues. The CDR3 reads CASSARQGTNEKLFF. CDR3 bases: TGTGCCAGCAGCGCCCGACAGGGGACGAACGAAAAACTGTTTTTT. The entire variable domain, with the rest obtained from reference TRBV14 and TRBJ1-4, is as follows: EAGVTQFPSHSVIEKGQTVTLRCDPISGHDNLYWYRRVMGKEIKFLLHFVKESKQDESGMPNNRFLAERTGGTYSTLKVQPAELEDSGVYFCASSARQGTNEKLFFGSGTQLSVL.

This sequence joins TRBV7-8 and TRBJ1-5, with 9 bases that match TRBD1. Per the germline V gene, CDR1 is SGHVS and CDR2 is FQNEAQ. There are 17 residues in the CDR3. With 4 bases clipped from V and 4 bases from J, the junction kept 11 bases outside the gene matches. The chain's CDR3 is CASSSSVGTGKNQPQHF. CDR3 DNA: TGTGCCAGCAGCTCCTCCGTTGGGACAGGGAAGAATCAGCCCCAGCATTTT.

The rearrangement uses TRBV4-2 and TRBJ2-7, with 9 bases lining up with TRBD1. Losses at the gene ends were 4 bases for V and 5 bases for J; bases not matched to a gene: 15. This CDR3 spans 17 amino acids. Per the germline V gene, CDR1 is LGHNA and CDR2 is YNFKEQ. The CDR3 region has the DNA TGTGCCAGCAGCCGACTCCGGGCCGGGACAGGGATCAACGAGCAGTACTTC. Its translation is CASSRLRAGTGINEQYF.

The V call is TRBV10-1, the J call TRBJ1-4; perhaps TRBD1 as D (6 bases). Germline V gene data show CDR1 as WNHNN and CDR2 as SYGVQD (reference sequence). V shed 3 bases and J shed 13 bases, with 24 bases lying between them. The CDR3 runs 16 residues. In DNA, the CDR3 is TGCGCCAGCAGTGAAGCCCCTTTCTCGACAGGACGGAGACTGTTTTTT. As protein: CASSEAPFSTGRRLFF.